Detailed here is one TCR beta chain. This table comes from immunoSEQ multiplex PCR, and its TCRdb copy is limited to in-frame clones, with some not included. The sample records about 80,000 clones, about 92% being singletons. The CDR3 covers 13 residues. Trimming removed 10 bases from V and 4 bases from J; junction bases left unmatched: 9. Per the germline V gene, CDR1 is SEHNR and CDR2 is FQNEAQ (reference sequence). The data belong to a study of OX40 agonist ivuxolimab in advanced cancers. Study-wide context: The dose-escalation cohort was approximately 85% male, with a mean age of about 60 years, ranging about 23 to 90.

Exclusion applied to patients with autoimmune disease history or systemic immunosuppression. Samples of blood were obtained at baseline, on cycle 4 day 1, and on cycle 7 day 1. The rearrangement uses TRBV7-9 and TRBJ1-1, with 7 bases matching TRBD1. This TCR was sampled from an adult with an advanced solid tumor such as melanoma, head and neck, liver or kidney cancer. The material was CD4+ or CD8+ T cells sorted from blood, obtained in a trial of the OX40 agonist ivuxolimab. The CDR3 bases are TGTGCCACCGTAACAGGGGAGGCCACTGAAGCTTTCTTT. It specifies CATVTGEATEAFF. Combining the CDR3 with reference TRBV7-9 and TRBJ1-1 gives the whole variable domain DTGVSQNPRHKITKRGQNVTFRCDPISEHNRLYWYRQTLGQGPEFLTYFQNEAQLEKSRLLSDRFSAERPKGSFSTLEIQRTEQGDSAMYLCATVTGEATEAFFGQGTRLTVV.